The 27 T cell receptor beta chains presented below share a single source sample, sequenced in a study of T-cell reconstitution after alpha-beta-depleted transplantation in children (dated by TCRdb to between 2015 and 2016). The sample's treatment or condition, from its label and the paper: allogeneic hematopoietic cell transplantation with graft depleted of TCRalphabeta T cells and CD19 B cells. The method was PCR. Instrument on record: Illumina HiSeq 2500. TCR libraries were prepared with molecular barcoding, using unique molecular identifiers to normalize TCRbeta repertoire quantification. TCRdb reworked the public reads: Q25 trimming with fastp, MiXCR clone assembly, productive beta chains retained. Rows with one shared CDR3 protein collapse into an entry with the most common genes and DNA. The sample includes about 980,000 distinct CDR3 sequences, with 25% to 35% observed a single time. 25% to 35% of the sample comes from the top ten.

This specimen was PBMCs, mostly from graft donor cells, taken 360 days after TCRalphabeta/CD19-depleted stem cell transplant. Receptors originate from a boy under two years old who had a stem cell transplant for SCID, so the T cells may come from the graft donor.

This clonotype was found a few times. This chain connects TRBV20-1 to TRBJ2-5; TRBD1 aligns across 7 bases. The trim removed 1 base at V and 1 base at J, leaving 3 bases unmatched. Germline-derived CDR1 and CDR2 are DFQATT and SNEGSKA (reference sequence). The CDR3 consists of 14 residues. CDR3 coding DNA: TGCAGTGCTAGAGCGGGACAGTTCCAAGAGACCCAGTACTTC. Its protein product is CSARAGQFQETQYF.

This chain joins TRBV9 and TRBJ2-7, with D perhaps TRBD1 (5 bases). This CDR3 spans 14 amino acids. CDR1 and CDR2 from the germline V gene are SGDLS and YYNGEE. Trimming cost V 2 bases and J 4 bases, with 13 bases left between them. The CDR3 is CASSVRPGLYEQYF. In DNA, the CDR3 is TGTGCCAGCAGCGTTCGACCAGGGTTGTACGAGCAGTACTTC.

This chain connects TRBV20-1 to TRBJ2-5; TRBD2 matches at 8 bases. Germline V CDR1 and CDR2: DFQATT, SNEGSKA (reference sequence). The CDR3 totals 14 residues. Unmatched junction bases numbered 12, after V lost 3 bases and J lost 9 bases. The CDR3 is CSASQRGSGGSQYF. As DNA, the CDR3 is TGCAGTGCTAGTCAGCGGGGGTCCGGTGGGTCCCAGTACTTC.

This clonotype appeared many times. The rearrangement uses TRBV30 and TRBJ2-7; perhaps TRBD1 as D (6 bases). V lost 0 bases, J lost 2 bases, and 11 bases lay in between. This CDR3 region has 14 residues. Germline V gene data show CDR1 as GTSNPN and CDR2 as SVGIG (reference sequence). CDR3 sequence (DNA): TGTGCCTGGAGTGTACAAACAGGGCCCTACGAGCAGTACTTC. The encoded protein is CAWSVQTGPYEQYF.

This chain uses TRBV5-1 with TRBJ1-3; D is perhaps TRBD1 (6 bases). V lost 5 bases and J 7 bases, leaving 13 bases between the germline ends. Germline CDR1 reads SGHRS; CDR2 reads YFSETQ. The CDR3 extends over 13 amino acids. The CDR3 DNA follows: TGCGCCAGCAGTTTTGACAGGTGGAACACCATATATTTT. Translated, it gives CASSFDRWNTIYF.

J is TRBJ2-4 and V is TRBV10-3; tentatively, D is TRBD1 or TRBD2 (6 bases each). Per germline, CDR1 ENHRY and CDR2 SYGVKD. There are 13 residues in the CDR3. V was cut by 9 bases and J by 2 bases, with 11 bases left in between. The CDR3: CAIGGTTKNIQYF. The DNA for the CDR3 is TGTGCCATTGGCGGGACAACCAAAAACATTCAGTACTTC.

The chain is built from TRBV4-3 and TRBJ1-1, with a weak D call TRBD1 (6 bases). CDR1 LGHNA and CDR2 YSLEER come from the germline V gene. V was clipped by 0 bases and J by 6 bases, with 17 bases between them. There are 16 residues in the CDR3. The CDR3 coding sequence is TGCGCCAGCAGCCAAGATTGGGCAGGGGAAATGGCTGAAGCTTTCTTT. Its protein product is CASSQDWAGEMAEAFF.

The V and J genes are TRBV7-2 and TRBJ2-5; possibly TRBD1 for D (6 bases). Germline V gene data show CDR1 as SGHTA and CDR2 as FQGNSA. Trimming shortened V by 2 bases and J by 5 bases, and 21 bases separated the two germline ends. CDR3 length equals 17 residues. In nucleotides, the CDR3 is TGTGCCAGCAGCTTACTCGGGCTACCTGTCCAGGGGGAGACCCAGTACTTC. Its translation: CASSLLGLPVQGETQYF.

This clonotype was seen only a few times. The chain combines TRBV4-1 with TRBJ2-4; D ambiguous. The germline gives CDR1 MGHRA, CDR2 YSYEKL. The CDR3 has 17 residues. The V end was cut by 1 base, the J end by 0 bases, with 13 bases between. The DNA for the CDR3 is TGCGCCAGCAGCCAAGTTCTGCAGCGCCTAGCCAAAAACATTCAGTACTTC. It is translated as CASSQVLQRLAKNIQYF.

This clonotype was counted only a few times. This rearrangement joins TRBV6-5 to TRBJ1-1; 7 bases are a match to TRBD1. The CDR3 extends over 16 amino acids. V lost 5 bases, J lost 5 bases, and 14 bases stayed unmatched. Germline assignment: CDR1 MNHEY and CDR2 SVGAGI. The CDR3 is CASSPGDRVWTTEAFF. CDR3 in DNA: TGTGCCAGCAGTCCCGGAGACAGGGTGTGGACTACTGAAGCTTTCTTT.

This clonotype was recorded a few times. V usage is TRBV5-1 and J usage is TRBJ2-7; D possibly corresponds to TRBD1 (6 bases). The CDR3 loop spans 13 amino acids. Deletions cut 0 bases from V and 12 bases from J, with 16 bases between. Germline values: CDR1 SGHRS, CDR2 YFSETQ. DNA of the CDR3: TGCGCCAGCAGCTTGGTAGTTGGGGGCGAGGGGTACTTC. Translated: CASSLVVGGEGYF.

The rearrangement uses TRBV4-1 and TRBJ2-7; 7 bases map to TRBD1. V trimming: 1 base; J trimming: 0 bases; junction bases outside the gene matches: 12. The CDR3 consists of 18 residues. CDR1 MGHRA and CDR2 YSYEKL come from the germline V gene. The DNA of the CDR3 is TGCGCCAGCAGCCAAGGTTATCCCGGGACAGTCATCTCCTACGAGCAGTACTTC. Amino acids: CASSQGYPGTVISYEQYF.

This clonotype showed up just a few times. The V call is TRBV5-4, the J call TRBJ2-5; D is unresolved. The germline V and J ends were trimmed by 4 bases and 2 bases, with 12 bases remaining between them. This CDR3 is built from 14 residues. Looked up from germline, CDR1 is SGHNT and CDR2 is YYREEE (reference sequence). This CDR3 is CASSHYNAQETQYF. CDR3 sequence (DNA): TGTGCCAGCAGCCATTACAACGCTCAAGAGACCCAGTACTTC.

This clonotype occurred a few times. The V call is TRBV11-2, the J call TRBJ2-7, with 7 bases aligning to TRBD1. CDR3 length equals 12 residues. J gave up 10 bases and V 5 bases, and 8 bases lay outside the gene matches. Germline loops: CDR1 SGHAT, CDR2 FQNNGV. CDR3 protein: CASSTEGGNQYF. DNA for the CDR3: TGTGCCAGCAGCACAGAAGGGGGCAATCAGTACTTC.

Here the CDR3 reads CASSRDSVTYEQYF. The DNA of the CDR3 is TGTGCCAGCAGCCGGGACAGTGTCACCTACGAGCAGTACTTC. The gene calls are TRBV3-1 and TRBJ2-7, with 7 bases identical to TRBD1. The CDR3 sequence is 14 residues long. In germline, CDR1 is LGHDT, CDR2 YNNKEL (reference sequence). V was pared by 4 bases and J by 2 bases, with 5 bases of the junction left unmatched.

The genes are TRBV20-1 and TRBJ2-1, with D perhaps TRBD1 or TRBD2 (6 bases each). V gave up 4 bases and J gave up 3 bases, with 13 bases separating them. The V gene's germline CDR1 is DFQATT and CDR2 SNEGSKA (reference sequence). This CDR3 has 14 residues. The DNA of the CDR3 is TGCAGTGCTATTTCCCGGGGGCACTACAATGAGCAGTTCTTC. Translating it yields CSAISRGHYNEQFF.

This clonotype was seen only a few times. The chain employs TRBV7-7 and TRBJ2-3, with D possibly being TRBD2 (6 bases). CDR1 and CDR2 from the germline V gene are SSHAT and FNYEAQ (reference sequence). With 1 base removed from V and 7 bases from J, the gap between germline ends came to 12 bases. This CDR3 spans 14 amino acids. The CDR3 DNA reads as TGTGCCAGCAGCTTAGGCGGGGTAGGGAATACGCAGTATTTT. Translating gives CASSLGGVGNTQYF.

This clonotype was recorded once. J is TRBJ1-1 and V is TRBV6-1; 7 bases agree with TRBD1. The CDR3 is 15 residues long. CDR1 is MNHNS, CDR2 SASEGT, per germline. V shed 5 bases, J shed 1 base, and the junction held 7 bases outside the gene matches. CDR3 protein: CASSTEGARNTEAFF. For the CDR3, the DNA is TGTGCCAGCAGTACAGAGGGGGCGAGGAACACTGAAGCTTTCTTT.

V and J are TRBV5-1 and TRBJ2-2; D might be TRBD2 (5 bases). This CDR3 spans 13 amino acids. Per germline, CDR1 SGHRS and CDR2 YFSETQ. Trimming took 6 bases from V and 3 from J, leaving 9 bases between them. CDR3: CASTTRYTGELFF. The CDR3 DNA is TGCGCCAGCACTACTAGATACACCGGGGAGCTGTTTTTT.

The CDR3 reads CASRERKSSYNEQFF. In nucleotides, the CDR3 is TGTGCCAGCCGGGAACGTAAGAGCTCCTACAATGAGCAGTTCTTC. This chain joins TRBV12-3 or TRBV12-4 and TRBJ2-1; tentative D call: TRBD2 (5 bases). The V gene lost 8 bases and the J gene lost 0 bases, with 14 bases spanning the gap. This CDR3 contains 15 residues.

The chain combines TRBV7-9 with TRBJ2-7; tentative D call: TRBD1 (5 bases). The germline V and J ends were trimmed by 6 bases and 6 bases, with 21 bases remaining between them. From germline, CDR1 is SEHNR and CDR2 FQNEAQ (reference sequence). The CDR3 sequence is 15 residues long. The CDR3 region is CASRYPRQPYFEQYF. CDR3 coding DNA: TGTGCCAGCAGATATCCCCGACAGCCCTATTTCGAGCAGTACTTC.

The genes are TRBV20-1 and TRBJ2-2; TRBD2 might be the D (6 bases). The length of the CDR3 is 14 residues. V was trimmed by 6 bases and J by 1 base, leaving 12 bases between them. Germline values: CDR1 DFQATT, CDR2 SNEGSKA (reference sequence). The CDR3 DNA reads as TGCAGTGCCCGTCCGGGAGTGAACACCGGGGAGCTGTTTTTT. Translated: CSARPGVNTGELFF.

The chain combines TRBV4-1 with TRBJ2-1; D is possibly TRBD1 (5 bases). This CDR3 comprises 13 residues. Trimming left V 2 bases short and J 7 bases short, with 9 bases between. Germline CDR1 MGHRA, CDR2 YSYEKL. This chain's CDR3 is CASSQSRENEQFF. The CDR3 DNA follows: TGCGCCAGCAGCCAAAGCAGGGAAAATGAGCAGTTCTTC.

This clonotype was seen a few times. The chain links TRBV7-2 to TRBJ2-5, with D possibly matching TRBD2 (5 bases). The germline gives CDR1 SGHTA, CDR2 FQGNSA. V lost 5 bases to trimming and J lost 5 bases, with 21 bases between them. The CDR3 has 16 amino acids. In nucleotides, the CDR3 is TGTGCCAGCAGCAATGTCGGACTGTCGATCTTGGAGACCCAGTACTTC. Protein: CASSNVGLSILETQYF.

V usage is TRBV20-1 and J usage is TRBJ2-7, with D perhaps TRBD2 (6 bases). The CDR3 loop spans 14 amino acids. Per germline, CDR1 DFQATT and CDR2 SNEGSKA (reference sequence). Trimming cost V 3 bases and J 3 bases, with 15 bases left between them. The CDR3 here is CSARTSRGYYEQYF. Here the CDR3 DNA reads TGCAGTGCTAGGACCAGTCGGGGGTACTACGAGCAGTACTTC.

This clonotype was observed a handful of times. V usage is TRBV20-1 and J usage is TRBJ2-1, with D unresolved. V was cut by 2 bases and J by 4 bases, with 9 bases left in between. The CDR3 consists of 13 residues. CDR1 is DFQATT and CDR2 is SNEGSKA in the germline V gene (reference sequence). CDR3 residues: CSARRASYNEQFF. The CDR3 DNA is TGCAGTGCTAGAAGGGCGTCATACAATGAGCAGTTCTTC.

The rearrangement links TRBV30 to TRBJ2-2; D uncertain. The germline V gene has CDR1 GTSNPN and CDR2 SVGIG (reference sequence). Deletions cut 0 bases from V and 4 bases from J, with 6 bases between. This CDR3 has 13 residues. CDR3 amino acids: CAWSVRSTGELFF. In DNA, the CDR3 is TGTGCCTGGAGTGTAAGGAGCACCGGGGAGCTGTTTTTT.